This TCR beta chain was recovered during a study of shared clonotypes between healthy human individuals. The CDR3 has 13 residues. CDR1 is SGHRS, CDR2 YFSETQ, per germline. V was clipped by 2 bases and J by 4 bases, with 9 bases between them. The data were produced by immunoSEQ multiplex PCR, yet TCRdb's version contains in-frame clones alone and is incomplete. This repertoire shows about a million clones, approximately 80% found once; its top ten account for 0.89%. The gene calls are TRBV5-1 and TRBJ1-2, with a possible D match to TRBD1 (6 bases). The sample comprised memory CD4+ T cells from PBMCs. The subset was: CD45RA-negative fraction. This clonotype was sampled from a man aged 18 to 30 in good health. Some clones in this sample may be carry-over from other donors' samples. The CDR3 here is CASSFGQPYGYTF. The CDR3 DNA reads as TGCGCCAGCAGCTTTGGACAGCCCTATGGCTACACCTTC.